This T cell receptor (beta chain) is drawn from a study of T cell responses to AZD1222 COVID-19 vaccine. Profiling relied on immunoSEQ multiplex PCR, and the TCRdb table lists in-frame clones only, not all of them. The sample gives under 200,000 clones, 87% of which show up once; approximately 2.5% is in the top ten. On this clone itself: The antigen is unknown.

Findings and limits, study-wide: Targeting of unmutated variant regions was reportedly seen in nearly half of spike-specific TCRs. Two doses of AZD1222 preceded a rise in Spike-specific TCR breadth and depth. It should be noted that donors were predominantly white British and more often female, and clonal diversity was possibly underestimated. Mapped onto spike, vaccine-associated CD4 TCRs spanned it and were dominant at 160-218 and 743-854.

Germline V CDR1 and CDR2: SGDLS, YYNGEE. CDR3 length equals 14 residues. Trimming pared 3 bases from V and 3 bases from J, leaving 12 bases between. Material: peripheral blood, obtained on day 0 of MenACWY control vaccination. The TCR comes from an adult in good health. The rearrangement links TRBV9 to TRBJ2-5, with D maybe TRBD2 (6 bases). The CDR3 bases are TGTGCCAGCAGCGGAGTGGGGGGTAAAGAGACCCAGTACTTC. It codes for CASSGVGGKETQYF.